Each of the 19 T cell receptor beta chains below was sequenced from the same sample in a study of T cells in localized non-small cell lung cancer. Clones were read by immunoSEQ multiplex PCR, and TCRdb kept only the in-frame ones, dropping some. The sample has about 74,000 clones; 65% to 85% are singletons. Sequenced material: peripheral blood, taken before any cancer treatment. The receptors were sampled from a female donor over 55 with stage I lung adenocarcinoma.

The chain joins TRBV6-1 to TRBJ2-7, with TRBD1 identical over 7 bases. Germline V gene sequence: CDR1 MNHNS, CDR2 SASEGT. The CDR3 totals 15 residues. V was clipped by 4 bases and J by 5 bases; unmatched bases: 11. The DNA of the CDR3 is TGTGCCAGCAGTGGGACAACAGGGGTCCTACACGAGCAGTACTTC. Its protein product is CASSGTTGVLHEQYF.

About this clone: The same CDR3 arises from other DNA sequences in this sample as well. V gene TRBV15 combines with J gene TRBJ1-2; no clear D gene. CDR1 and CDR2 from the germline V gene are LNHNV and YYDKDF (reference sequence). V was pared by 0 bases and J by 6 bases, with 8 bases between. The CDR3 sequence is 13 residues long. DNA of the CDR3: TGTGCCACCAGCAGAGAGGAGGGAGATGGCTACACCTTC. Its translation is CATSREEGDGYTF.

The chain joins TRBV6-5 to TRBJ1-2; a weak D match, TRBD1 (5 bases). Trimming pared 2 bases from V and 4 bases from J, leaving 11 bases between. CDR3 length: 14 residues. CDR1 is MNHEY and CDR2 is SVGAGI in the germline V gene. The CDR3 region is CASSYGANAYGYTF. The CDR3 DNA reads TGTGCCAGCAGTTACGGGGCCAACGCCTATGGCTACACCTTC.

The genes are TRBV9 and TRBJ1-2, with 7 bases that match TRBD1. Unmatched junction bases numbered 7, after V lost 3 bases and J lost 8 bases. The CDR3 is 13 residues long. Per germline, CDR1 SGDLS and CDR2 YYNGEE. CDR3 sequence (DNA): TGTGCCAGCAGCGAACAGGGGACCAGAGGCTACACCTTC. Its translation is CASSEQGTRGYTF.

The chain recombines TRBV5-1 with TRBJ1-1, with a weak D call TRBD1 (6 bases). Germline V gene data show CDR1 as SGHRS and CDR2 as YFSETQ. V was trimmed by 2 bases and J by 3 bases, leaving 8 bases between them. The CDR3 length is 13 residues. The CDR3 sequence is CASSLQGHTEAFF. CDR3 DNA: TGCGCCAGCAGCTTACAGGGTCACACTGAAGCTTTCTTT.

The rearrangement links TRBV5-1 to TRBJ1-3, with D possibly being TRBD1 (5 bases). Trimming took 0 bases from V and 2 from J, leaving 15 bases between them. This CDR3 has 17 residues. Germline V gives CDR1 SGHRS, CDR2 YFSETQ. CDR3 DNA: TGCGCCAGCAGCTTGGTGTCGCAGGGAGCTACTGGAAACACCATATATTTT. Translation: CASSLVSQGATGNTIYF.

This chain uses TRBV2 with TRBJ2-3; 11 bases match TRBD2. CDR1 is SNHLY and CDR2 is FYNNEI in the germline V gene. V lost 3 bases and J lost 5; bases outside the gene matches: 4. The CDR3 spans 15 residues. The CDR3 protein is CASSELTSGVDTQYF. For the CDR3, the DNA is TGTGCCAGCAGTGAGTTGACTAGCGGGGTAGATACGCAGTATTTT.

As DNA, the CDR3 is TGTGCCAGCTCACCGGGGCAGGTCCACTCTGGGGCCAACGTCCTGACTTTC. This sequence encodes CASSPGQVHSGANVLTF. The genes are TRBV18 and TRBJ2-6, with a possible D match to TRBD1 (5 bases). Germline lookup yields CDR1 KGHSH and CDR2 LQKENI. V lost 3 bases and J lost 0, with 12 bases in between. The CDR3 is 17 residues long.

The rearrangement links TRBV27 to TRBJ2-5; 8 nucleotides line up with TRBD2. Per germline, CDR1 MNHEY and CDR2 SMNVEV (reference sequence). V gave up 1 base and J gave up 5 bases; unmatched junction bases: 6. This CDR3 has 15 residues. The CDR3 sequence is CASSLWPGGIETQYF. The CDR3 DNA reads as TGTGCCAGCAGTTTATGGCCGGGGGGGATTGAGACCCAGTACTTC.

The rearrangement uses TRBV6-6 and TRBJ2-2; D not resolved. Germline V lookup: CDR1 MNHNY, CDR2 SVGAGI (reference sequence). Trimming took 5 bases from V and 8 from J, leaving 6 bases between them. CDR3 length: 11 amino acids. The CDR3 coding sequence is TGTGCCAGCAGTAGAAAGGGGGAGCTGTTTTTT. Translating it yields CASSRKGELFF.

V usage is TRBV7-9 and J usage is TRBJ1-1; 7 bases fit TRBD1. This CDR3 is built from 17 residues. The J segment lost 0 bases and the V segment lost 2 bases, leaving 9 bases of the junction unmatched. CDR1 is SEHNR, CDR2 FQNEAQ, per germline (reference sequence). CDR3 DNA: TGTGCCAGCAGCTTACCGCGAAGGGGGCCGATGAACACTGAAGCTTTCTTT. This sequence encodes CASSLPRRGPMNTEAFF.

This chain links TRBV28 with TRBJ2-3; D is unresolved. The CDR3 has 15 amino acids. Germline V gives CDR1 MDHEN, CDR2 SYDVKM. Trimming shortened V by 6 bases and J by 1 base, and 14 bases separated the two germline ends. CDR3 sequence: CASRTAGSGTDTQYF. The CDR3 DNA reads as TGTGCCAGCAGGACGGCAGGCTCTGGCACAGATACGCAGTATTTT.

The chain links TRBV25-1 to TRBJ1-1; the match to TRBD1 covers 7 bases. Per germline, CDR1 MGHDK and CDR2 SYGVNS. The CDR3 is 16 residues long. Trimming took 4 bases from V and 1 from J; bases not matched to a gene: 9. CDR3: CASSGNPGQQNTEAFF. For the CDR3, the DNA is TGTGCCAGCAGTGGTAACCCGGGACAGCAGAACACTGAAGCTTTCTTT. The entire variable domain, with the rest obtained from reference TRBV25-1 and TRBJ1-1, is as follows: EADIYQTPRYLVIGTGKKITLECSQTMGHDKMYWYQQDPGMELHLIHYSYGVNSTEKGDLSSESTVSRIRTEHFPLTLESARPSHTSQYLCASSGNPGQQNTEAFFGQGTRLTVV.

The chain links TRBV11-3 to TRBJ2-3, with D hard to call. V was pared by 5 bases and J by 4 bases, with 13 bases between. CDR1 is SGHNT and CDR2 is YENEEA in the germline V gene. The CDR3 runs to 14 residues. The CDR3 DNA reads as TGTGCCAGCAGCGAGCCCGGCGGCGCAGATACGCAGTATTTT. It codes for CASSEPGGADTQYF.

The chain recombines TRBV5-1 with TRBJ2-1, with D tentatively TRBD2 (6 bases). The germline CDR1 and CDR2 sequences are SGHRS and YFSETQ. The length of the CDR3 is 15 residues. V gave up 1 base and J gave up 5 bases, with 13 bases separating them. The CDR3 is CASSLRSSANNEQFF. The CDR3 nucleotides read TGCGCCAGCAGCTTGAGATCTAGCGCCAACAATGAGCAGTTCTTC.

The chain is built from TRBV10-3 and TRBJ2-7, with D perhaps matching TRBD1 (6 bases). Trimming cost V 3 bases and J 2 bases, with 14 bases left between them. The germline gives CDR1 ENHRY, CDR2 SYGVKD. The CDR3 extends over 15 amino acids. The CDR3 DNA reads as TGTGCCATCAGTGATCAGGGGACGCCTACCTACGAGCAGTACTTC. It translates to CAISDQGTPTYEQYF.

Here the CDR3 reads CASSEFTGATNEKLFF. CDR3 coding DNA: TGTGCCAGCAGTGAATTTACAGGTGCAACTAATGAAAAACTGTTTTTT. This sequence joins TRBV6-1 and TRBJ1-4, with a possible D match to TRBD1 (5 bases). The CDR3 contains 16 residues. CDR1 is MNHNS and CDR2 is SASEGT in the germline V gene. Deletions cut 2 bases from V and 0 bases from J, with 10 bases between.

This rearrangement joins TRBV19 to TRBJ1-5; D is undetermined. Between the trimmed V and J ends, which lost 2 bases and 2 bases, there was a span of 10 bases. The CDR3 is made up of 15 amino acids. Germline V gene lookup returns CDR1 LNHDA and CDR2 SQIVND (reference sequence). The CDR3 nucleotides are TGTGCCAGTAGTATACGAGGGTCAGGCAATCAGCCCCAGCATTTT. Its protein product is CASSIRGSGNQPQHF.

The chain carries TRBV2 and TRBJ2-5; 7 positions match TRBD2. This CDR3 comprises 13 residues. The germline V gene has CDR1 SNHLY and CDR2 FYNNEI. With V trimmed by 4 bases and J by 5 bases, 4 bases remained unmatched. This chain's CDR3 is CASSGLAGETQYF. As DNA, the CDR3 is TGTGCCAGCAGTGGACTAGCCGGGGAGACCCAGTACTTC.